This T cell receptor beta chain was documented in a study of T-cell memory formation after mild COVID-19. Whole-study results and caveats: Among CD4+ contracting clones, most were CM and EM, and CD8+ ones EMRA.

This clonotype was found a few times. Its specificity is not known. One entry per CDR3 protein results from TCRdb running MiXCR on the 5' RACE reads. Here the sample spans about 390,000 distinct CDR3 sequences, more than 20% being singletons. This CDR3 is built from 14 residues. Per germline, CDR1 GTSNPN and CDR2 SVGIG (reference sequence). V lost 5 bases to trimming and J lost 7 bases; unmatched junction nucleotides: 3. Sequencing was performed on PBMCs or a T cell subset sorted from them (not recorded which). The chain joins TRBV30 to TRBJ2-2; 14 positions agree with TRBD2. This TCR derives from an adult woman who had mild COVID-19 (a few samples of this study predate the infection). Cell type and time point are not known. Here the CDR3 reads CAWRTSGGHGELFF. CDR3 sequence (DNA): TGTGCCTGGCGGACTAGCGGGGGGCACGGGGAGCTGTTTTTT.